These T cell receptor beta chains were read from a single sample in a study of Graves' ophthalmopathy and Graves' hyperthyroidism. TCRdb ran MiXCR on the multiplex PCR reads and lists one entry per CDR3 protein. This sample has under 400,000 distinct CDR3 sequences, with under 20% found just once. Sequencing input: peripheral blood. Every receptor here comes from an adult man with Graves' ophthalmopathy. Each CDR3 is given with its conserved first and last residue. The order of the fields is J gene, clone size, D gene, V gene, CDR3 protein, CDR3 DNA. The D gene is left open where the match is weak. The size of a clone is reported for some rows only, either as once, few or many, or as a class for expanded clones.

>TRBJ2-7|many|TRBD1|TRBV9
CASSATGTGSYEQYF
TGTGCCAGCAGTGCCACCGGGACAGGCTCCTACGAGCAGTACTTC
>TRBJ1-1|many|-|TRBV6-1
CASSAQAVGRAEAFF
TGTGCCAGCAGCGCCCAAGCTGTGGGACGCGCTGAAGCTTTCTTT
>TRBJ2-5|many|-|TRBV7-2
CASSLRGGRPQGAQYF
TGTGCCAGCAGCTTAAGGGGAGGCAGACCCCAAGGGGCCCAGTACTTC
>TRBJ2-7|many|TRBD2|TRBV13
CASSLKTSGDEYEQYF
TGTGCCAGCAGCTTAAAGACTAGCGGGGACGAGTACGAGCAGTACTTC
>TRBJ1-5|-|-|TRBV30
CAWSFGRVSNQPQHF
TGTGCCTGGAGTTTTGGGCGGGTAAGCAATCAGCCCCAGCATTTT
>TRBJ2-5|many|-|TRBV10-3
CAIRQQETQYF
TGTGCCATCCGACAGCAAGAGACCCAGTACTTC
>TRBJ2-7|many|-|TRBV30
CAWSGVRYEQYF
TGTGCCTGGAGCGGAGTTCGCTACGAGCAGTACTTC
>TRBJ2-1|many|TRBD2|TRBV11-1
CASSLAAGAPNEQFF
TGTGCCAGCAGCTTAGCCGCGGGAGCCCCCAATGAGCAGTTCTTC
>TRBJ2-5|many|TRBD2|TRBV30
CAGTSGSSETQYF
TGTGCCGGTACTAGCGGGAGTTCTGAGACCCAGTACTTC
>TRBJ1-5|many|TRBD1|TRBV5-1
CASSLGLSTGQGNQPQHF
TGCGCCAGCAGCCTAGGTTTATCCACGGGACAGGGAAATCAGCCCCAGCATTTT
>TRBJ2-2|many|TRBD2|TRBV14
CASSLLAGVAGELFF
TGTGCCAGCAGCCTACTAGCGGGAGTCGCCGGGGAGCTGTTTTTT
>TRBJ1-6|many|TRBD1|TRBV6-2/TRBV6-3
CASSAQGAGTPLHF
TGTGCCAGCAGTGCACAGGGGGCTGGGACACCCCTCCACTTT
>TRBJ2-7|many|TRBD2|TRBV20-1
CSARGDLYEQYF
TGCAGTGCCCGGGGGGACCTCTACGAGCAGTACTTC
>TRBJ1-3|many|TRBD1|TRBV5-6
CASSYYRDRVFSGNTIYF
TGTGCCAGCAGCTACTACCGGGACAGGGTTTTCTCTGGAAACACCATATATTTT
>TRBJ2-2|many|TRBD1|TRBV19
CASIQPGQGPGELFF
TGTGCCAGTATTCAACCGGGACAGGGCCCCGGGGAGCTGTTTTTT
>TRBJ2-5|many|TRBD2|TRBV30
CAWSVQSARGAPPETQYF
TGTGCCTGGAGTGTACAGTCAGCGCGGGGGGCCCCCCCGGAGACCCAGTACTTC
>TRBJ2-4|-|-|TRBV4-2
CASSRTKTGIDIQYF
TGTGCCAGCAGCCGCACGAAAACAGGGATCGACATTCAGTACTTC
>TRBJ2-7|many|TRBD1|TRBV6-5
CASSYSLDETGVNYEQYF
TGTGCCAGCAGTTACTCGCTAGACGAGACAGGGGTGAACTACGAGCAGTACTTC
>TRBJ2-7|many|TRBD2|TRBV27
CASSWDGRAFAYEQYF
TGTGCCAGCAGTTGGGACGGGAGGGCTTTCGCCTACGAGCAGTACTTC
>TRBJ1-2|many|-|TRBV2
CASSIGRHYYGYTF
TGTGCCAGCAGTATTGGTCGACATTACTATGGCTACACCTTC
>TRBJ2-1|many|TRBD2|TRBV7-2
CASSLARWGRGGHNEQFF
TGTGCCAGCAGCTTAGCCCGTTGGGGGCGGGGGGGCCACAATGAGCAGTTCTTC
>TRBJ1-6|many|-|TRBV6-5
CASRSVDNSPLHF
TGTGCCAGCAGATCGGTGGATAATTCACCCCTCCACTTT
>TRBJ2-7|-|TRBD1|TRBV6-1
CASSWTGGYYEQYF
TGTGCCAGCAGCTGGACAGGGGGCTACTACGAGCAGTACTTC
>TRBJ1-1|many|-|TRBV20-1
CSASPYMNTEAFF
TGCAGTGCTAGCCCATATATGAACACTGAAGCTTTCTTT
>TRBJ2-7|many|TRBD2|TRBV7-2
CASSLAASGGPLAEQYF
TGTGCCAGCAGCTTAGCGGCGTCGGGAGGGCCTCTCGCCGAGCAGTACTTC
>TRBJ2-2|-|-|TRBV11-1
CASSLTRDSANTGELFF
TGTGCCAGCAGCTTGACCCGGGACTCCGCGAACACCGGGGAGCTGTTTTTT
>TRBJ1-2|many|-|TRBV18
CASSPVAGRGGYTF
TGTGCCAGCTCACCTGTTGCAGGGAGGGGCGGCTACACCTTC
>TRBJ1-6|-|-|TRBV27
CASSFSWRSSYNSPLHF
TGTGCCAGCAGTTTTTCTTGGAGAAGCTCCTATAATTCACCCCTCCACTTT
>TRBJ1-5|-|-|TRBV3-1
CASSQVASQPQHF
TGTGCCAGCAGCCAAGTAGCGAGTCAGCCCCAGCATTTT
>TRBJ2-7|-|TRBD1|TRBV12-3/TRBV12-4
CASAPGTGRTYEQYF
TGTGCCAGCGCCCCCGGGACAGGGAGAACCTACGAGCAGTACTTC
>TRBJ1-1|-|-|TRBV5-1
CASSLGWGSTEAFF
TGCGCCAGCAGCTTGGGGTGGGGGAGTACTGAAGCTTTCTTT
>TRBJ2-7|many|-|TRBV27
CASSYMTTTSPHEQYF
TGTGCCAGCAGTTACATGACTACTACGAGTCCCCACGAGCAGTACTTC
>TRBJ2-4|many|TRBD2|TRBV12-3/TRBV12-4
CASSPPRNSGRPGNIQYF
TGTGCCAGCAGTCCCCCGCGGAATAGCGGGAGGCCGGGGAACATTCAGTACTTC
>TRBJ1-2|many|TRBD1|TRBV7-3
CASSQWTGGKDGYTF
TGTGCCAGCAGCCAATGGACAGGGGGCAAGGATGGCTACACCTTC
>TRBJ2-5|many|TRBD1|TRBV5-5
CASSDRDSGETQYF
TGTGCCAGCAGCGACCGGGACAGCGGAGAGACCCAGTACTTC
>TRBJ1-1|-|-|TRBV7-6
CASSLAGVYPAAEAFF
TGTGCCAGCAGCTTAGCGGGGGTGTATCCAGCCGCTGAAGCTTTCTTT
>TRBJ2-7|many|-|TRBV14
CASSPEKERRSYEQYF
TGTGCCAGCAGCCCGGAGAAGGAGCGGAGATCCTACGAGCAGTACTTC
>TRBJ2-7|many|-|TRBV6-2/TRBV6-3
CASKALRGQGVQYF
TGTGCCAGCAAGGCCCTTCGGGGGCAAGGAGTGCAGTACTTC
>TRBJ2-2|many|-|TRBV5-1
CASSWTINTGELFF
TGCGCCAGCAGTTGGACAATCAACACCGGGGAGCTGTTTTTT
>TRBJ2-7|many|-|TRBV20-1
CSASNRSVAYEQYF
TGCAGTGCTAGCAACAGGTCGGTCGCCTACGAGCAGTACTTC
>TRBJ1-5|once|-|TRBV7-9
CASTTFWVALQPQHF
TGTGCCAGCACCACTTTTTGGGTTGCTCTTCAGCCCCAGCATTTT
>TRBJ2-2|many|-|TRBV6-2/TRBV6-3
CASSPRSTGELFF
TGTGCCAGCAGTCCACGGAGCACCGGGGAGCTGTTTTTT
>TRBJ1-6|many|-|TRBV7-2
CASSFGFRDSPLHF
TGTGCCAGCAGCTTTGGGTTTCGTGATTCACCCCTCCACTTT
>TRBJ1-1|many|-|TRBV5-1
CASSLGPSPGRNTEAFF
TGCGCCAGCAGCTTGGGTCCAAGTCCGGGTCGAAACACTGAAGCTTTCTTT
>TRBJ2-5|once|TRBD2|TRBV28
CASSSLAGRVTQYF
TGTGCCAGCAGCTCCCTAGCGGGAAGGGTGACCCAGTACTTC
>TRBJ2-5|many|-|TRBV2
CASKEGGLGETQYF
TGTGCCAGCAAGGAAGGGGGGCTTGGGGAGACCCAGTACTTC
>TRBJ2-7|many|-|TRBV7-2
CASSFGPGAGDEQYF
TGTGCCAGCAGCTTTGGGCCGGGGGCAGGTGACGAGCAGTACTTC
>TRBJ1-1|many|-|TRBV5-1
CASSLAGGPDRMNTEAFF
TGCGCCAGCAGCTTGGCCGGGGGGCCAGATCGTATGAACACTGAAGCTTTCTTT
>TRBJ1-5|many|-|TRBV7-8
CASSSPNQPQHF
TGTGCCAGCAGTTCCCCAAATCAGCCCCAGCATTTT
>TRBJ2-3|many|TRBD2|TRBV20-1
CSAPDSGSPTDTQYF
TGCAGTGCTCCTGACAGCGGGAGCCCCACAGATACGCAGTATTTT
>TRBJ2-7|many|-|TRBV6-5
CASSYRHRDEQYF
TGTGCCAGCAGTTACCGACACAGGGACGAGCAGTACTTC
>TRBJ1-1|-|-|TRBV18
CASSNRDGNTEAFF
TGTGCCAGCTCTAACCGGGACGGGAACACTGAAGCTTTCTTT
>TRBJ1-5|many|-|TRBV4-2
CASSVGSGVDHGNQPQHF
TGTGCCAGCAGTGTGGGGTCAGGGGTGGATCATGGCAATCAGCCCCAGCATTTT
>TRBJ1-1|many|-|TRBV30
CAWSTAGYHTEAFF
TGTGCCTGGAGTACGGCAGGGTATCACACTGAAGCTTTCTTT
>TRBJ1-2|many|-|TRBV4-1
CASSQVRISYGYTF
TGCGCCAGCAGCCAAGTCAGGATTTCCTATGGCTACACCTTC
>TRBJ2-7|many|-|TRBV5-1
CASSLAAGISYEQYF
TGCGCCAGCAGCTTGGCCGCGGGGATCTCCTACGAGCAGTACTTC